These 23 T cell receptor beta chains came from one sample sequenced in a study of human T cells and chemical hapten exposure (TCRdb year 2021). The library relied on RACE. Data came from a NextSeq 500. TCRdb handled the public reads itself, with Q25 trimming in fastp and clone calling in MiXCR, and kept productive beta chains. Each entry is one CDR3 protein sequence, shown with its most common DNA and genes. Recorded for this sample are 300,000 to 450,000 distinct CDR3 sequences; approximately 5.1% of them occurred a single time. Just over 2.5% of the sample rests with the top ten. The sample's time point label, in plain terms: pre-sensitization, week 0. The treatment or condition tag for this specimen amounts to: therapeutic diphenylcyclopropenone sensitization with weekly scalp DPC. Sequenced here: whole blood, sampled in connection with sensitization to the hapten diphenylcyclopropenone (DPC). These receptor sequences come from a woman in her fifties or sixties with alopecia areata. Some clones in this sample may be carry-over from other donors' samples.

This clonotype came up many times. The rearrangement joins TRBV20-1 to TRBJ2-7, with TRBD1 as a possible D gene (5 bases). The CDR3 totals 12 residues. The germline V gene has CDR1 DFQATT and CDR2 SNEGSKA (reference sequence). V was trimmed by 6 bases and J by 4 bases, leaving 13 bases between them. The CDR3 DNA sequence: TGCAGTGCCAGATCCAGGGAATACGAGCAGTACTTC. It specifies CSARSREYEQYF.

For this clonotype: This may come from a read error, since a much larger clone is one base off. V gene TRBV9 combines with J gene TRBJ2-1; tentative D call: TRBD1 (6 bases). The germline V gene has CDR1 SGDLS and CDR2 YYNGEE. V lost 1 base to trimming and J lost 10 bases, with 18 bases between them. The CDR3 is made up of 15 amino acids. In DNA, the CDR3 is TGTGCCAGCAGCGTAAGGGACATGGGGCGCGGGGAGCAGTTCTTC. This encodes CASSVRDMGRGEQFF.

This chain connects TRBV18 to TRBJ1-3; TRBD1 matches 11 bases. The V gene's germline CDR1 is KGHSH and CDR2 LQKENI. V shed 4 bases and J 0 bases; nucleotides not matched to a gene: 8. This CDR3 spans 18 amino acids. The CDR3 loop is CASSRDRGMYLSGNTIYF. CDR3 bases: TGTGCCAGCTCACGGGACAGGGGGATGTATCTCTCTGGAAACACCATATATTTT.

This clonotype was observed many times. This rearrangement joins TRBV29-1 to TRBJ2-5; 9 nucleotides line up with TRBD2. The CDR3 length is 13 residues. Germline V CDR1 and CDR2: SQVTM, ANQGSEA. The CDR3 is CSFRLAARGTQYF. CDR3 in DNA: TGCAGTTTCAGACTAGCGGCCCGAGGGACCCAGTACTTC.

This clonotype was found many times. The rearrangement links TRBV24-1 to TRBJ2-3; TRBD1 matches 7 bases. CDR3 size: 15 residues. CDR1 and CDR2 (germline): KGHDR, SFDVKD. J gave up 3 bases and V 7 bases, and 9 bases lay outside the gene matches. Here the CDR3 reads CATSPTGVVTDTQYF. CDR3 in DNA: TGTGCCACCAGCCCAACAGGGGTTGTAACAGATACGCAGTATTTT.

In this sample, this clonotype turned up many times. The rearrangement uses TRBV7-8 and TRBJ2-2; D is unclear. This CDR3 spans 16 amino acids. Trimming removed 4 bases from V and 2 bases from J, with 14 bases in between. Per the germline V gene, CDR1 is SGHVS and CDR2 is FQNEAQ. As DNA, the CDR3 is TGTGCCAGCAGCTCGCCCCTCAGTGGAAACACCGGGGAGCTGTTTTTT. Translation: CASSSPLSGNTGELFF.

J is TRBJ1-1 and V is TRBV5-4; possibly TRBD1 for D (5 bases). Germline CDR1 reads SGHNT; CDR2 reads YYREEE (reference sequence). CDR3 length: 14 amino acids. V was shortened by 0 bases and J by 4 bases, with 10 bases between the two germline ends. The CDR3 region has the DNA TGTGCCAGCAGCTTGGCAGGGATAGGCACTGAAGCTTTCTTT. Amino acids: CASSLAGIGTEAFF.

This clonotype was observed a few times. CDR3 protein: CASSYSGQPYQPQHF. CDR3 coding DNA: TGTGCCAGCAGTTACTCGGGACAGCCTTATCAGCCCCAGCATTTT. The V call is TRBV6-5, the J call TRBJ1-5; TRBD1 matches at 7 bases. The CDR3 is 15 residues long. After removal of 0 bases from V and 5 bases from J, the junction contained 4 bases not matched to a gene. Germline CDR1 MNHEY, CDR2 SVGAGI.

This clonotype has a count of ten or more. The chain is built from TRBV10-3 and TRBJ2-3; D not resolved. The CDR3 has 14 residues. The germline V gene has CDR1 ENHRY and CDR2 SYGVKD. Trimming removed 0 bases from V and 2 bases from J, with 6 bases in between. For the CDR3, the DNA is TGTGCCATCAGTGAGTCCGGCTTCACAGATACGCAGTATTTT. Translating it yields CAISESGFTDTQYF.

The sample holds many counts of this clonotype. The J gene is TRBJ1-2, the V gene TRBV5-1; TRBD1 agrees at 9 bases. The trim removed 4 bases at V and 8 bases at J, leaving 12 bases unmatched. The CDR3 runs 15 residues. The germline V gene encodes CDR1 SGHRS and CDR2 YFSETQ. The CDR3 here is CASSPDRTGEVGYTF. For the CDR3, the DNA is TGCGCCAGCAGCCCCGACCGGACAGGGGAAGTCGGCTACACCTTC. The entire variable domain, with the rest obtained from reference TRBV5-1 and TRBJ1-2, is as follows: KAGVTQTPRYLIKTRGQQVTLSCSPISGHRSVSWYQQTPGQGLQFLFEYFSETQRNKGNFPGRFSGRQFSNSRSEMNVSTLELGDSALYLCASSPDRTGEVGYTFGSGTRLTVV.

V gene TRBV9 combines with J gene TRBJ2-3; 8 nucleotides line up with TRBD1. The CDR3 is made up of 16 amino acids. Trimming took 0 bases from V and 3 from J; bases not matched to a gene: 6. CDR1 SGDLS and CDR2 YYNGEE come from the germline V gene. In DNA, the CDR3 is TGTGCCAGCAGCGTAGCAGGACAGGGTCGGACAGATACGCAGTATTTT. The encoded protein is CASSVAGQGRTDTQYF.

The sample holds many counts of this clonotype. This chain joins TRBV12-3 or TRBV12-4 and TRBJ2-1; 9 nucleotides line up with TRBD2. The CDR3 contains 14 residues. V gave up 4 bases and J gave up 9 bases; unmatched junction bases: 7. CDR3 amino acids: CASSSRLAETEQFF. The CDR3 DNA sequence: TGTGCCAGCAGTTCCCGACTAGCGGAGACTGAGCAGTTCTTC.

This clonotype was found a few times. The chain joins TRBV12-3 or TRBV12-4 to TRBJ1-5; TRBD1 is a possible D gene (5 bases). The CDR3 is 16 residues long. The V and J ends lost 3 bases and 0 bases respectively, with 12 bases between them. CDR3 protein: CASSLGPHNSNQPQHF. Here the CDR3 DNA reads TGTGCCAGCAGTTTGGGGCCCCATAATAGCAATCAGCCCCAGCATTTT.

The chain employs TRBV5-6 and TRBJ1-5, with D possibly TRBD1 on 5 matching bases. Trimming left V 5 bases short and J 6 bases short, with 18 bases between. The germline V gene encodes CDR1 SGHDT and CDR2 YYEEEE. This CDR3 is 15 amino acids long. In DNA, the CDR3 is TGTGCCAGCAGGCCCGGGACGAAGAGCGGTCAGCCCCAGCATTTT. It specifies CASRPGTKSGQPQHF.

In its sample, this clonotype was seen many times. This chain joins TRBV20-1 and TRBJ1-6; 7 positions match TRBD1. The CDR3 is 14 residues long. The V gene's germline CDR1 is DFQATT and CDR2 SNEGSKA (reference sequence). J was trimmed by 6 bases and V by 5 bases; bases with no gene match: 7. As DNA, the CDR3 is TGCAGTGCTCCCCGGGACAGCTCTAATTCACCCCTCCACTTT. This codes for CSAPRDSSNSPLHF.

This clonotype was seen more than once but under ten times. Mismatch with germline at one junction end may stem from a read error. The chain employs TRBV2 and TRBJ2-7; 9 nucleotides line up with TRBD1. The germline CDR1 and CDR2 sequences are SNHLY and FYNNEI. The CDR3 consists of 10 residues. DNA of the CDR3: TGTGCCAGCAGCGGGGACAGGGCAATCTTC. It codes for CASSGDRAIF.

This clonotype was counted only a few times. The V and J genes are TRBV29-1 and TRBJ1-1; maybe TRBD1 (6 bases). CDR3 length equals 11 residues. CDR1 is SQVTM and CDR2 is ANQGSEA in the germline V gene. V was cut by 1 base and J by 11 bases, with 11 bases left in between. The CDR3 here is CSVEAGAGAFF. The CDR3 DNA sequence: TGCAGCGTTGAAGCAGGGGCAGGGGCTTTCTTT.

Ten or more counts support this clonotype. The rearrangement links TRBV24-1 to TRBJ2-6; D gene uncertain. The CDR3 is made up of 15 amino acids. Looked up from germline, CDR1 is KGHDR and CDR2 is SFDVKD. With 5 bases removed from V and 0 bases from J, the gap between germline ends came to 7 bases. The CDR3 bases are TGTGCCACCAGTGGCGGCCCCTCTGGGGCCAACGTCCTGACTTTC. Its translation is CATSGGPSGANVLTF.

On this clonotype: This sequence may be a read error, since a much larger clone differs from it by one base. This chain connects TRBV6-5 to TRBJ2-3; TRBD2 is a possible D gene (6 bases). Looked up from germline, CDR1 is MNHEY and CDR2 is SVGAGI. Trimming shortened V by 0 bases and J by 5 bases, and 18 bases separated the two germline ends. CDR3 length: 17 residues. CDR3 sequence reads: CASSYSLRRGFIDTQYF. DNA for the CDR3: TGTGCCAGCAGTTACTCTCTGCGGCGGGGATTCATAGATACGCAGTATTTT.

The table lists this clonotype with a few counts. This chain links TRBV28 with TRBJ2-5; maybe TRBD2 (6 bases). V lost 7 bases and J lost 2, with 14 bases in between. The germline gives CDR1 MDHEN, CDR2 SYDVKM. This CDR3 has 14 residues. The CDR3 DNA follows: TGTGCCAGCACCCCCCGGGGGTTACAAGAGACCCAGTACTTC. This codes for CASTPRGLQETQYF.

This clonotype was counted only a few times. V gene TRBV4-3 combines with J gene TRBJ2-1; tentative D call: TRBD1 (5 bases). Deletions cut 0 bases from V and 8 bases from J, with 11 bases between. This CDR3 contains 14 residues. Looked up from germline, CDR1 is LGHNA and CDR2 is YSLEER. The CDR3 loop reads CASSQETRDHEQFF. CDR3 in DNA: TGCGCCAGCAGCCAAGAGACCAGGGATCATGAGCAGTTCTTC.

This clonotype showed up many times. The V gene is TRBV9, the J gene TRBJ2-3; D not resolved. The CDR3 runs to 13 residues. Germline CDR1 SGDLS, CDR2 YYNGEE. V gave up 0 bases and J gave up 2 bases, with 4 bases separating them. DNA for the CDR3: TGTGCCAGCAGCGTAGGCGACACAGATACGCAGTATTTT. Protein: CASSVGDTDTQYF.

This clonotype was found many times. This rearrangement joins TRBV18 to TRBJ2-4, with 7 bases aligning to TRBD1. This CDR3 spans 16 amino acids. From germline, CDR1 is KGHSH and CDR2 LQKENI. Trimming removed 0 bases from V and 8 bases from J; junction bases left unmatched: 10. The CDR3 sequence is CASSPPGGQDEDIQYF. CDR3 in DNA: TGTGCCAGCTCACCACCGGGCGGACAGGACGAGGACATTCAGTACTTC.